The entry below describes one T cell receptor (beta chain). The data belong to a study of blood T cell repertoires in COVID-19. CDR3 length equals 14 residues. From germline, CDR1 is SEHNR and CDR2 FQNEAQ (reference sequence). V was clipped by 3 bases and J by 4 bases, with 9 bases between them. Produced via immunoSEQ multiplex PCR; TCRdb's table is partial and in-frame only. This sample carries approximately 170,000 clones, roughly 90% of them seen once, and the ten largest clones take about 3.9%. The TCR sequence derives from a woman in her 70s with acute or convalescent COVID-19. This chain uses TRBV7-9 with TRBJ2-2; TRBD2 is a possible D gene (5 bases). The specimen was peripheral blood. The CDR3 DNA reads TGTGCCAGCAGCTTGGACGGAGGCACCGGGGAGCTGTTTTTT. Translating it yields CASSLDGGTGELFF.